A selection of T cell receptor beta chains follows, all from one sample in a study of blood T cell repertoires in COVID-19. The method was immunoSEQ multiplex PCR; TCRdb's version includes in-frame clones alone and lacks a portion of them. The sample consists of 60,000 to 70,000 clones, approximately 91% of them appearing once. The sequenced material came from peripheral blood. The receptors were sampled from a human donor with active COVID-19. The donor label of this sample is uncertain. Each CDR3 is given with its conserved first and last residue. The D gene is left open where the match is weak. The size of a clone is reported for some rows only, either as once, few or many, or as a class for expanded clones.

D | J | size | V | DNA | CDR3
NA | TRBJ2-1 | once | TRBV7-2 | TGTGCCAGCGACCCCCTGAGACGGGAGATTGAGCAGTTCTTC | CASDPLRREIEQFF
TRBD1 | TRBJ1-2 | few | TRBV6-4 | TGTGCCAGCAGTGACTCGACAGGGGGTGGCTACACCTTC | CASSDSTGGGYTF
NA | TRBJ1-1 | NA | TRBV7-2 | TGTGCCAGCAGCCTAGACTTGAACACTGAAGCTTTCTTT | CASSLDLNTEAFF
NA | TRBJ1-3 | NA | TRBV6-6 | TGTGCCAGCACCCCAGGCGCCTCTGGAAACACCATATATTTT | CASTPGASGNTIYF
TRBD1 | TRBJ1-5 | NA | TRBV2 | TGTGCCAGCGGCGAGACAGGGGTGGGCAATCAGCCCCAGCATTTT | CASGETGVGNQPQHF
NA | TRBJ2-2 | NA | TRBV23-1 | TGCGCCAGCAGTCAATCGGAGCCGGCCGGCCATGGGAACACCGGGGAGCTGTTTTTT | CASSQSEPAGHGNTGELFF
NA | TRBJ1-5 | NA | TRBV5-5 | TGTGCCAGCACCACGTCGAGCGCCCCAGGGGTTCAGCCCCAGCATTTT | CASTTSSAPGVQPQHF
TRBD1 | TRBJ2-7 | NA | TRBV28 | TGTGCCAGCAGTTTTACCACCACAGGGGGCGCCCACTACGAGCAGTACTTC | CASSFTTTGGAHYEQYF
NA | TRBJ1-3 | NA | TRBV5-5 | TGTGCCAGCAGCTTGGGAGGCGTCTCTGGAAACACCATATATTTT | CASSLGGVSGNTIYF
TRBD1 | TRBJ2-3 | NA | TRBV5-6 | TGTGCCAGCAGCGGACTACGGACAGGGGGAGGTGAAGATACGCAGTATTTT | CASSGLRTGGGEDTQYF
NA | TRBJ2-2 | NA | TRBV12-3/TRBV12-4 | TGTGCCAGCAGTTTCCGTTCCGGGGAGCTGTTTTTT | CASSFRSGELFF
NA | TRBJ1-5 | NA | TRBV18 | TGTGCCAGCTCAAATGTCAGTTTGGATCAGCCCCAGCATTTT | CASSNVSLDQPQHF
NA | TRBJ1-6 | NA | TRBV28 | TGTGCCAGCAGACTAGGGTACGGGGGGTCACCCCTCCACTTT | CASRLGYGGSPLHF
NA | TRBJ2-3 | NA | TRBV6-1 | TGTGCCAGCAGTGAGTTCCCAACTAGCACAGATACGCAGTATTTT | CASSEFPTSTDTQYF
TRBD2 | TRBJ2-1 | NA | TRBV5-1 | TGCGCCAGCAGCTTAAGCGGGAGCTCCTACAATGAGCAGTTCTTC | CASSLSGSSYNEQFF